The rows below give T cell receptor beta chains drawn from one sample of a study of T cell changes during pregnancy in multiple sclerosis. Sequenced by immunoSEQ multiplex PCR; TCRdb stores in-frame clones only, minus some. This sample has 90,000 to 120,000 clones, with approximately 94% found just once. The sample consisted of peripheral blood, taken before pregnancy. The receptors come from a female donor with multiple sclerosis, enrolled in a pregnancy study. Both conserved end residues are part of each CDR3. Each record gives: CDR3 length, V gene, J gene, CDR3 protein.

>15|TRBV5-1|TRBJ2-6
CASSLTGAGANVLTF
>16|TRBV6-5|TRBJ2-7
CASSSRKTGESYEQYF
>13|TRBV7-9|TRBJ2-2
CASTSGITGELFF
>14|TRBV27|TRBJ2-2
CAIPSGRDTGELFF
>14|TRBV6-4|TRBJ1-2
CASSANTGNYGYTF
>15|TRBV27|TRBJ2-6
CASSFTPSGANVLTF
>14|TRBV9|TRBJ1-1
CASSSRTGLDEAFF
>16|TRBV5-1|TRBJ2-6
CASSPHRGTGANVLTF
>15|TRBV19|TRBJ2-7
CASSTTSGSSYEQYF
>14|TRBV27|TRBJ2-7
CASSFNRGGYEQYF
>12|TRBV10-1|TRBJ2-7
CASSDSSYEQYF
>15|TRBV4-2|TRBJ1-5
CASSQVRSTKQPQHF
>15|TRBV30|TRBJ2-1
CAWSETSGRGNEQFF
>14|TRBV6-1|TRBJ2-3
CASSDAGSTDTQYF
>13|TRBV19|TRBJ1-2
CATGDRASYGYTF
>13|TRBV5-4|TRBJ2-5
CASSPDRQETQYF
>14|TRBV5-4|TRBJ2-7
CASSLGVSSYEQYF
>17|TRBV2|TRBJ1-2
CASRKLGHRDSLYGYTF
>14|TRBV4-2|TRBJ2-7
CASSQARGSYEQYF
>16|TRBV5-1|TRBJ2-1
CASSSQGQGLGDEQFF
>13|TRBV5-1|TRBJ2-5
CASSLVRGETQYF
>14|TRBV6-1|TRBJ2-3
CASSWSLPRDTQYF
>13|TRBV6-5|TRBJ1-2
CASSTGLVYGYTF
>14|TRBV28|TRBJ1-5
CASSLGRADQPQHF
>14|TRBV4-3|TRBJ1-1
CASSPRLGQLEAFF
>15|TRBV5-1|TRBJ2-1
CASRDRGPAGNEQFF
>14|TRBV9|TRBJ2-5
CASSEGGLEETQYF
>14|TRBV25-1|TRBJ2-3
CASSEWDRGSEQYF
>20|TRBV5-4|TRBJ2-7
CASSHLGLAGGPGITYEQYF
>14|TRBV6-1|TRBJ1-2
CASSALTGTNGYTF
>15|TRBV4-1|TRBJ2-3
CASSQDRGATDTQYF
>15|TRBV28|TRBJ1-3
CASSLPSPSGNTIYF
>14|TRBV29-1|TRBJ2-5
CSAAQGALQETQYF
>15|TRBV7-2|TRBJ2-7
CASSSRTGGPYEQYF
>16|TRBV5-6|TRBJ1-2
CASSLTGQATNYGYTF
>14|TRBV7-2|TRBJ2-1
CASSLAARGNEQFF
>18|TRBV28|TRBJ2-1
CASSSGGASGSSYNEQFF
>14|TRBV30|TRBJ2-4
CAWSVHAAKNIQYF
>15|TRBV6-6|TRBJ2-1
CASTSSGRTGNEQFF
>14|TRBV27|TRBJ1-5
CASSLGAGRRPQHF
>18|TRBV7-9|TRBJ2-1
CASSFPGLAGEAVNEQFF
>14|TRBV29-1|TRBJ1-1
CSVGSGAMNTEAFF
>14|TRBV9|TRBJ1-3
CASSRDRAGNTIYF
>14|TRBV9|TRBJ2-3
CASSWGRGTDTQYF
>17|TRBV7-9|TRBJ1-4
CASSAWGGAGGDEKLFF
>13|TRBV19|TRBJ1-1
CASSTRQGTEAFF
>15|TRBV5-1|TRBJ2-1
CASSPVAGTYNEQFF
>17|TRBV4-2|TRBJ2-3
CASSQNSGTSFQGTQYF
>14|TRBV4-1|TRBJ2-1
CASSQGLAGPEQFF
>17|TRBV25-1|TRBJ2-2
CAILWAQGAFGTGELFF
>15|TRBV2|TRBJ1-1
CASSAGQPYNTEAFF
>15|TRBV27|TRBJ2-3
CASSLRGAGADTQYF